Below are 7 T cell receptor beta chains sequenced from a single sample in a study of T cells after yellow fever vaccination. TCRdb itself ran the 5' RACE reads through MiXCR, one entry per CDR3 protein. The sample records roughly 110,000 distinct CDR3 sequences, approximately 8.4% being singletons. The sequenced sample was CD8+ T cells sorted from PBMCs, obtained 45 days after the yellow fever booster vaccination. These receptors originate from a man aged 30 to 45 who received the YFV17D yellow fever vaccine.

Regarding this clonotype: A read error may be the cause here, since a much bigger clone is one base away. The rearrangement links TRBV4-1 to TRBJ2-1; 14 bases agree with TRBD2. CDR3 length: 16 amino acids. The trim removed 6 bases at V and 8 bases at J, leaving 9 bases unmatched. The germline V gene encodes CDR1 MGHRA and CDR2 YSYEKL. CDR3: CASSLWGTSGSYEQFF. CDR3 DNA: TGCGCCAGCAGTCTATGGGGGACTAGCGGGAGTTATGAGCAGTTCTTC.

This clonotype was detected ten times or more. The chain combines TRBV6-5 with TRBJ2-5, with a tentative D call TRBD1 (6 bases). The germline V gene has CDR1 MNHEY and CDR2 SVGAGI. This CDR3 is 15 amino acids long. V lost 0 bases and J lost 2, with 10 bases in between. The CDR3: CASSYSNREQETQYF. The DNA for the CDR3 is TGTGCCAGCAGTTACTCGAACAGGGAACAAGAGACCCAGTACTTC.

Many counts were recorded for this clonotype. The chain combines TRBV2 with TRBJ2-5; tentatively, D is TRBD1 or TRBD2 (5 bases each). V was trimmed by 6 bases and J by 0 bases, leaving 11 bases between them. The CDR3 is made up of 14 amino acids. Germline CDR1 is SNHLY and CDR2 is FYNNEI. The CDR3 region is CASRGRIYQETQYF. CDR3 bases: TGTGCCAGCAGGGGACGGATTTACCAAGAGACCCAGTACTTC.

This clonotype was found a few times. The chain carries TRBV9 and TRBJ2-7, with TRBD2 matching over 10 bases. The germline V gene encodes CDR1 SGDLS and CDR2 YYNGEE. CDR3 length: 16 amino acids. V shed 0 bases and J 5 bases; nucleotides not matched to a gene: 8. The CDR3 here is CASSVGLAGETNEQYF. CDR3 DNA sequence: TGTGCCAGCAGCGTAGGGCTAGCGGGAGAGACCAACGAGCAGTACTTC. The variable domain in full, completed from reference TRBV9 and TRBJ2-7, reads DSGVTQTPKHLITATGQRVTLRCSPRSGDLSVYWYQQSLDQGLQFLIQYYNGEERAKGNILERFSAQQFPDLHSELNLSSLELGDSALYFCASSVGLAGETNEQYFGPGTRLTVT.

This clonotype was seen many times. This chain uses TRBV6-5 with TRBJ2-3; either TRBD1 or TRBD2 may supply D (5 bases each). V was cut by 2 bases and J by 2 bases, with 14 bases left in between. This CDR3 is built from 16 residues. Germline lookup yields CDR1 MNHEY and CDR2 SVGAGI. CDR3 sequence reads: CASSYGGPGTTDTQYF. DNA for the CDR3: TGTGCCAGCAGTTACGGAGGTCCAGGGACCACAGATACGCAGTATTTT.

This clonotype was recorded many times. The chain employs TRBV15 and TRBJ2-1; 16 positions match TRBD2. V dropped 0 bases and J dropped 7; count of bases not matched to a gene: 6. CDR1 is LNHNV and CDR2 is YYDKDF in the germline V gene (reference sequence). The CDR3 spans 18 residues. CDR3 DNA sequence: TGTGCCACCAGCAGAGATCTGGGACTAGCGGGAGGGTGGAATGAGCAGTTCTTC. It yields the protein CATSRDLGLAGGWNEQFF.

This clonotype was observed at least ten times. The rearrangement joins TRBV20-1 to TRBJ2-1; 9 bases line up with TRBD2. This CDR3 has 18 residues. V lost 0 bases and J lost 2; bases outside the gene matches: 11. Germline assignment: CDR1 DFQATT and CDR2 SNEGSKA (reference sequence). CDR3 nucleotides: TGCAGTGCTAGAGATTCCCAGCTAGCGGGGTATCCCTACAATGAGCAGTTCTTC. It is translated as CSARDSQLAGYPYNEQFF.